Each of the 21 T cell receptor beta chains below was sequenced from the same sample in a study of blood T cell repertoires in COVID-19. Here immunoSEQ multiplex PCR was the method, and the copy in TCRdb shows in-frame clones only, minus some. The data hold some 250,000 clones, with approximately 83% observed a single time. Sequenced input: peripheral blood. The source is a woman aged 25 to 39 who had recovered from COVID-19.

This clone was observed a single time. In nucleotides, the CDR3 is TGTGCCAGTAGTATAGGTATCGGGGGGGGACACAATGAGCAGTTCTTC. Amino acids: CASSIGIGGGHNEQFF. The chain uses TRBV19 and TRBJ2-1; 8 bases align to TRBD2. V dropped 1 base and J dropped 5; count of bases not matched to a gene: 7. Looked up from germline, CDR1 is LNHDA and CDR2 is SQIVND (reference sequence). The CDR3 runs 16 residues.

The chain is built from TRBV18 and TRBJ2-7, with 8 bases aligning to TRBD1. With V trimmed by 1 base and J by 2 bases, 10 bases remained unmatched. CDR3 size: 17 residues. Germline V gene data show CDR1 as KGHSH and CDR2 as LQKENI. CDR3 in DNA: TGTGCCAGCTCACCACGGACAGGGCATCCGGGGGCCTACGAGCAGTACTTC. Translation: CASSPRTGHPGAYEQYF. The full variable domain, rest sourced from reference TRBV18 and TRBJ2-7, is NAGVMQNPRHLVRRRGQEARLRCSPMKGHSHVYWYRQLPEEGLKFMVYLQKENIIDESGMPKERFSAEFPKEGPSILRIQQVVRGDSAAYFCASSPRTGHPGAYEQYFGPGTRLTVT.

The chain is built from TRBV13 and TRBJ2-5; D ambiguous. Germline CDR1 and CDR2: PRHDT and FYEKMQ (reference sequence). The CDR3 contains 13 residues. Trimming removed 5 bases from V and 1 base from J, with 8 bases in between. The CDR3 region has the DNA TGTGCCAGCAGCCAGGATGTCCAAGAGACCCAGTACTTC. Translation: CASSQDVQETQYF.

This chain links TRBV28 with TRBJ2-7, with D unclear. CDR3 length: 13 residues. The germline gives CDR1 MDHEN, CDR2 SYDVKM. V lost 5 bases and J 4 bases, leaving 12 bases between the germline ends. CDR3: CASSPNPSYEQYF. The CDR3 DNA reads TGTGCCAGCAGTCCCAACCCGAGTTACGAGCAGTACTTC.

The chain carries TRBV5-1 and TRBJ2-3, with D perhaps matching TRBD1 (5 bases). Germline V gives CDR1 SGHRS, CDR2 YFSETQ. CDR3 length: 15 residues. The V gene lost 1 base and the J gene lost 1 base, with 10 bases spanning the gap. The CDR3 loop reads CASSLTGLGTDTQYF. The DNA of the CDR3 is TGCGCCAGCAGCTTGACAGGTTTAGGCACAGATACGCAGTATTTT.

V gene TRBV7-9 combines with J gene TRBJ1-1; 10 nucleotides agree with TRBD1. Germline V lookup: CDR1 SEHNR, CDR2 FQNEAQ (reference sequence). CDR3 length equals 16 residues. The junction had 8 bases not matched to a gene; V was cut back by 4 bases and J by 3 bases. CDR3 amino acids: CASSSGDRGEYTEAFF. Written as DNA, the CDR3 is TGTGCCAGCAGCTCAGGGGACAGGGGTGAATACACTGAAGCTTTCTTT. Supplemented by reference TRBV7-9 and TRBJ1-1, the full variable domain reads DTGVSQNPRHKITKRGQNVTFRCDPISEHNRLYWYRQTLGQGPEFLTYFQNEAQLEKSRLLSDRFSAERPKGSFSTLEIQRTEQGDSAMYLCASSSGDRGEYTEAFFGQGTRLTVV.

The CDR3 loop reads CASMWDSRQILYNSPLHF. The CDR3 region has the DNA TGTGCCAGCATGTGGGACTCCCGACAGATATTGTATAATTCACCCCTCCACTTT. This sequence joins TRBV2 and TRBJ1-6; D is possibly TRBD1 (5 bases). The CDR3 has 18 amino acids. Germline loops: CDR1 SNHLY, CDR2 FYNNEI. Trimming removed 7 bases from V and 4 bases from J, with 23 bases in between.

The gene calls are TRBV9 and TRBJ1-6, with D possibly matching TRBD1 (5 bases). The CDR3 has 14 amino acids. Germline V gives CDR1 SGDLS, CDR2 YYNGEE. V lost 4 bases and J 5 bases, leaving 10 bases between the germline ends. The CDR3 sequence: CASSTGINNSPLHF. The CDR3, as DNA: TGTGCCAGCAGCACAGGTATTAATAATTCACCCCTCCACTTT.

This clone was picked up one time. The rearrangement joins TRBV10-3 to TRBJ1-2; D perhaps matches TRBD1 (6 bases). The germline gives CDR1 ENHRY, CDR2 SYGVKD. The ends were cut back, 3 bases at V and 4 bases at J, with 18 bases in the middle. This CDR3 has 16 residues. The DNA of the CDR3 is TGTGCCATCAGTGAAACGACAGGCTCCGGGACCTATGGCTACACCTTC. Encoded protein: CAISETTGSGTYGYTF.

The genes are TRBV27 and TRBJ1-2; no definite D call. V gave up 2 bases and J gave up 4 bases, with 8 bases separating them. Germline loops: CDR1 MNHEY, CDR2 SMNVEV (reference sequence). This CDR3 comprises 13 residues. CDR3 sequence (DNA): TGTGCCAGCAGTTTACGGGAGAGCTATGGCTACACCTTC. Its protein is CASSLRESYGYTF.

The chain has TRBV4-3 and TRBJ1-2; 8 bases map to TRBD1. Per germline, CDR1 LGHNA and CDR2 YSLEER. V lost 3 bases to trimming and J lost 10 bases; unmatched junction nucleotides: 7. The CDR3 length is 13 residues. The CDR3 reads CASSQEDRGLYTF. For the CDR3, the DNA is TGCGCCAGCAGCCAGGAAGACAGGGGCCTCTACACCTTC.

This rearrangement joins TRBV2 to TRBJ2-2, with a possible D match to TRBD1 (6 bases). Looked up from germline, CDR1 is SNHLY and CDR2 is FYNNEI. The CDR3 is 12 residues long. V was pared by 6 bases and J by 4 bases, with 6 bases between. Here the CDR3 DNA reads TGTGCCAGCAGACAGGGCACCGGGGAGCTGTTTTTT. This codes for CASRQGTGELFF.

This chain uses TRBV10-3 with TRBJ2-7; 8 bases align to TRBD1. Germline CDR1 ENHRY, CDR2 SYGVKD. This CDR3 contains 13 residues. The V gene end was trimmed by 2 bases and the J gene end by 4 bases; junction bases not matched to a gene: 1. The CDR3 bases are TGTGCCATCAGTGAGGACAGGGGATACGAGCAGTACTTC. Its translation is CAISEDRGYEQYF.

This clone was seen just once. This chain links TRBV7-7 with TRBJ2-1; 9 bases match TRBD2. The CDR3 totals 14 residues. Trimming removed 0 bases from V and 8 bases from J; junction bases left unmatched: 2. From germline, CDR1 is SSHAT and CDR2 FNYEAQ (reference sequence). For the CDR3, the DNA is TGTGCCAGCAGCTTAGCTGCGGGGGGGTATGAGCAGTTCTTC. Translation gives CASSLAAGGYEQFF.

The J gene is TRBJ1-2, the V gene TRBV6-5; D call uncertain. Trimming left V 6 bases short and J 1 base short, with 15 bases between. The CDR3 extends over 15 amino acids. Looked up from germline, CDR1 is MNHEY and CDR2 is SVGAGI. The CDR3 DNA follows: TGTGCCAGCAGAGATTCCCCCGCAGTTAACTATGGCTACACCTTC. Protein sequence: CASRDSPAVNYGYTF.

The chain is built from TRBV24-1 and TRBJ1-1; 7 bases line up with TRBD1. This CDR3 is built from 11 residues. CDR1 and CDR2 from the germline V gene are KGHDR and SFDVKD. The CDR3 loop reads CPGTANTEAFF. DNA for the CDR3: TGTCCCGGGACAGCGAACACTGAAGCTTTCTTT.

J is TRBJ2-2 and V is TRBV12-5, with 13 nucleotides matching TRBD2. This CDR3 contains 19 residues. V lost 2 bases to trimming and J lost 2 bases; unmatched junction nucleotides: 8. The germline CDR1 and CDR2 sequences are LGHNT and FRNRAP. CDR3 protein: CASGLPTRLAGGNTGELFF. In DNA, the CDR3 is TGTGCTAGTGGTTTGCCAACAAGACTAGCGGGGGGTAACACCGGGGAGCTGTTTTTT. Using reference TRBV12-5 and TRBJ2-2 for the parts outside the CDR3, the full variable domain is DARVTQTPRHKVTEMGQEVTMRCQPILGHNTVFWYRQTMMQGLELLAYFRNRAPLDDSGMPKDRFSAEMPDATLATLKIQPSEPRDSAVYFCASGLPTRLAGGNTGELFFGEGSRLTVL.

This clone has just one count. The CDR3 sequence is CASTPRGGEAFF. For the CDR3, the DNA is TGTGCCAGCACCCCTCGGGGGGGTGAAGCTTTCTTT. This sequence joins TRBV5-4 and TRBJ1-1, with D perhaps matching TRBD1 (5 bases). Germline V gives CDR1 SGHNT, CDR2 YYREEE (reference sequence). V was cut by 6 bases and J by 7 bases, with 13 bases left in between. The CDR3 has 12 residues.

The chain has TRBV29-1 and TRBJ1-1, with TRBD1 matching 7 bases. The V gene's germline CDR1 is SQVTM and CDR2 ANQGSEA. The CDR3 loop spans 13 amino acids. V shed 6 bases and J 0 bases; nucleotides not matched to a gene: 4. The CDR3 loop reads CSVLGQVNTEAFF. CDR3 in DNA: TGCAGCGTGCTCGGACAGGTGAACACTGAAGCTTTCTTT.

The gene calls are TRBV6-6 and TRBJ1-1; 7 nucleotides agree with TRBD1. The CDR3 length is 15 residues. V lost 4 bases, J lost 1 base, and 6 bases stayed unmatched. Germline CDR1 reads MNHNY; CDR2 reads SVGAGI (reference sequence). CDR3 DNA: TGTGCCAGCAGTTCTCCGGGACAGTCGAACACTGAAGCTTTCTTT. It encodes CASSSPGQSNTEAFF.

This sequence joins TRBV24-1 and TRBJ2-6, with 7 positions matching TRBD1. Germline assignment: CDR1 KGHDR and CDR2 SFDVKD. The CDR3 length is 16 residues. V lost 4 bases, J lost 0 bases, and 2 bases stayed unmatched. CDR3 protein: CATSEGTVSGANVLTF. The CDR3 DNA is TGTGCCACCAGTGAGGGGACAGTCTCTGGGGCCAACGTCCTGACTTTC.